One T cell receptor (beta chain) is described in this entry. Its target is unknown. The entry originates in a study of T cell responses to AZD1222 COVID-19 vaccine. Produced via immunoSEQ multiplex PCR; TCRdb's table is partial and in-frame only. The sample has some 200,000 clones; around nine tenths are singletons. General study results and limits: Reports say nearly half of spike-specific TCRs go after unmutated variant regions. Baseline serology detected seropositivity in only five to seven AZD1222 recipients. Once two AZD1222 doses were given, Spike-specific TCR breadth and depth went up. The peak T cell response came first, and repertoires were sampled only after it.

CDR3 length: 16 residues. The junction had 11 bases not matched to a gene; V was cut back by 4 bases and J by 4 bases. The V gene's germline CDR1 is SGDLS and CDR2 YYNGEE. The gene calls are TRBV9 and TRBJ1-3, with 7 nucleotides matching TRBD1. This receptor was taken from an adult who received the AZD1222 COVID-19 vaccine. This sample comprised peripheral blood, obtained 28 days after the second AZD1222 dose. Written as DNA, the CDR3 is TGTGCCAGCAGCACCAACATCAGGGGGGAGGGAAACACCATATATTTT. Amino acid sequence: CASSTNIRGEGNTIYF.